This TCR beta chain is drawn from a study of cytomegalovirus exposure and HLA in healthy donors. This CDR3 is 15 amino acids long. Germline V lookup: CDR1 SGHKS, CDR2 YYEKEE (reference sequence). Unmatched junction bases numbered 2, after V lost 1 base and J lost 2 bases. For this clone: Its antigen is still unknown.

Points from the study as a whole: TCR beta chain V- and J-gene trimming was linked, in a later analysis, to a missense variant in DCLRE1C. A later analysis linked more than 15,000 TCR beta sequences to HLA alleles at 0.05 false discovery rate.

PCR employed 60 Vbeta and 13 Jbeta primers. The repertoire was sequenced with immunoSEQ multiplex PCR; TCRdb's copy has only in-frame clones and lacks some. The sample lists over 110,000 clones; approximately 73% were seen once. The J gene is TRBJ2-2, the V gene TRBV5-5; TRBD1 agrees at 7 bases. This receptor was taken from a woman in her thirties or forties in good health and CMV-seronegative. The specimen was PBMCs. The CDR3 region has the DNA TGTGCCAGCAGCTTGAGGGGGCGCAACACCGGGGAGCTGTTTTTT. Translated, it gives CASSLRGRNTGELFF.